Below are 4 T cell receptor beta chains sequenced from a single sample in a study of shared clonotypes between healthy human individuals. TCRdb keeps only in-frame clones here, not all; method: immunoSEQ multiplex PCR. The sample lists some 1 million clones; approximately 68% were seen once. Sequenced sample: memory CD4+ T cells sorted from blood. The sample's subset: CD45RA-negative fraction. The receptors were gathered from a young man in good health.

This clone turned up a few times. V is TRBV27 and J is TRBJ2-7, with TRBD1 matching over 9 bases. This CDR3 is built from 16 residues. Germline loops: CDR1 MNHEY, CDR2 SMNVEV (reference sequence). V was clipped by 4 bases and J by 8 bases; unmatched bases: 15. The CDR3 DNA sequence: TGTGCCAGCAGTTATGGGGTCCGGGACAGGGCCTTGCAGCAGTACTTC. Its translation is CASSYGVRDRALQQYF.

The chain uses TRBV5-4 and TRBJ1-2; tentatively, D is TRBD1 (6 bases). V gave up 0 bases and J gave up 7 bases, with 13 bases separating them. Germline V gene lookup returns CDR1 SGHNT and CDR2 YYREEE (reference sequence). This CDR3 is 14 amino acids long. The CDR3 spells CASSLGQAVGGYTF. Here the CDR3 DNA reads TGTGCCAGCAGCTTGGGACAGGCAGTCGGTGGCTACACCTTC.

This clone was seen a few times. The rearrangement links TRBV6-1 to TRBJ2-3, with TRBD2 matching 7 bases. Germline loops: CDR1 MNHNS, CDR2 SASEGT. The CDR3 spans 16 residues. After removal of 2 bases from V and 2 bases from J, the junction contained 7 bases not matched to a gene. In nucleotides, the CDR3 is TGTGCCAGCAGTGAAAGCTCGCGGGGGATCACAGATACGCAGTATTTT. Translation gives CASSESSRGITDTQYF.

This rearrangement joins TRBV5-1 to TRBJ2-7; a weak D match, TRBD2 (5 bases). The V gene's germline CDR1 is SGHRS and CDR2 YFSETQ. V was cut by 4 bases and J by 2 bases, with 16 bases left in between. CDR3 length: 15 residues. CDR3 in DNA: TGCGCCAGCAGCGCTATCTTAGAGGGTCCCTACGAGCAGTACTTC. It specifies CASSAILEGPYEQYF.